This is a list of T cell receptor beta chains from one sample in a study of cytomegalovirus exposure and HLA in healthy donors. Assay used: immunoSEQ multiplex PCR; TCRdb lists only in-frame clones, some missing. The sample lists 150,000 to 200,000 clones, 73% seen once, with 1.5% to 2% in the top ten. The sample comprised PBMCs. These receptors were obtained from a woman aged 25 to 39 in good health and CMV-seronegative. Both conserved end residues are part of each CDR3. A D gene is named only where the DNA matches it firmly. Size values are once, few and many counts, or a class for expanded clones, and some rows have none.

J,size,D,V,DNA,CDR3
TRBJ2-7,.,TRBD1,TRBV19,TGTGCCAGTAGTACACTCTCGACAGGGGGCTTCTACGAGCAGTACTTC,CASSTLSTGGFYEQYF
TRBJ1-1,once,.,TRBV9,TGTGCCAGCAGCGTAGAATCGGGGGGCACTGAAGCTTTCTTT,CASSVESGGTEAFF
TRBJ1-5,few,.,TRBV30,TGTGCCTGGAGTCCGGGCTCGGGGCAGCCCCAGCATTTT,CAWSPGSGQPQHF
TRBJ1-4,.,TRBD1,TRBV2,TGTGCCAGCAGTGAAATCGGGACAGCTAATGAAAAACTGTTTTTT,CASSEIGTANEKLFF
TRBJ1-2,few,.,TRBV25-1,TGTGCCAGCAGTGATACCGGACAGTCTCATGGCTACACCTTC,CASSDTGQSHGYTF
TRBJ1-1,.,TRBD1,TRBV18,TGTGCCAGCTCGCGGACAGGGAACACTGAAGCTTTCTTT,CASSRTGNTEAFF
TRBJ2-7,few,TRBD1,TRBV7-9,TGTGCCAGCAGCTCCGGACAGGACGAGCAGTACTTC,CASSSGQDEQYF
TRBJ2-7,.,.,TRBV28,TGTGCCAGCACAAAGAGGGTTAGAGGAGAGCAGTACTTC,CASTKRVRGEQYF
TRBJ1-6,.,.,TRBV4-1,TGCGCCAGCAGCCAACTCCTGACAGCACCCCTCCACTTT,CASSQLLTAPLHF
TRBJ2-3,.,.,TRBV9,TGTGCCAGCAGCGTACTCGGGGGTGAAACAGATACGAAGTATTTT,CASSVLGGETDTKYF